This T cell receptor beta chain was obtained from a study of cytomegalovirus exposure and HLA in healthy donors (TCRdb year 2017). In the study overall: An earlier analysis of several hundred of the donors reported 250 to 350 Gb of sequence data and 117 million unique TCR beta sequences from roughly 180 million T cells. Roughly 300 gigabases of sequencing data and approximately 85 million unique TCR sequences were included in an early release covering around 650 HLA-typed donors. Of the 398 genotyped donors, less than 90% were placed in the genetic ancestry cluster associated with self-reported Caucasian donors. The aim of the study was to test whether cataloging public T cell receptors could identify signatures of past pathogen exposure. Using immunosequencing, the study profiled T cell repertoires from 500 to 800 subjects and related those repertoires to cytomegalovirus serostatus. In addition to the first cohort of 650 to 800 subjects, a separate validation cohort of 120 different subjects was used. To predict cytomegalovirus infection status, the study combined high-throughput TCR immunosequencing, statistical association of individual TCRs with disease status, and machine learning. A later analysis re-analyzed previously published TCR beta repertoires from 600 to 850 donors and added high-resolution HLA genotyping to study TCR occurrence patterns. In the later analysis, no new phenotypic data were used to find candidate immune exposures; instead, reliance was placed on TCR beta sequences and their occurrence across donors. To decide whether each TCR beta V gene segment behaved as functional or pseudogenic, an earlier analysis of some 600 of the donors relied on high-throughput TCR beta sequencing. Donor age, sex, ethnicity and CMV serostatus were compiled alongside the repertoire data. A later genetic analysis took genome-wide SNP genotypes for 398 of the 666 donors and used that subset as a discovery cohort. All discovery cohort repertoires had been generated using a single sequencing platform. HLA typing included class I and class II loci at four-digit resolution. The number of typed donors differed by locus: about 620-640 for A, B, C, DRB1 and DQB1; some 500 for DQA1; approximately 600 for DPA1; and roughly 470 for DPB1. Five DR-DQ haplotypes were handled as single units for association and clustering, since linkage in the cohort was strong. On average, around 200,000 unique TCR beta nucleotide sequences were sequenced per donor among some 420 genotyped donors of the cohort, with roughly 20% of those sequences being non-productive. Overall study outcomes, separate from this receptor: Broadly in line with IMGT annotations, most TCR beta V segments showed up in productive rearrangements about 87% or about 30% of the time in an earlier analysis of roughly 590 of the donors. In a later analysis, 16,951 TCR beta sequences were associated with specific HLA alleles at a false discovery rate of 0.05. Because some donors lacked HLA typing at each locus, the association tests relied only on the typed subset. It was suggested by the authors that the approach could potentially be generalized to other disease states and immunological phenotypes. Compared with the roughly 720-donor mean, donors in an Asian-associated ancestry cluster had fewer N-insertions in productive TCRs, according to a later genetic analysis. In both the original and validation cohorts, the classifier was reported to diagnose cytomegalovirus status with high specificity and sensitivity. A total of 150 to 200 TCR beta chains were listed by the study as associated with cytomegalovirus. Assigning TCR associations to individual alleles was difficult when HLA alleles, especially DR and DQ, strongly co-occurred. The sequencing pipeline was judged likely to have produced a cluster of highly shared sequence variants as a technical artifact. Linkage disequilibrium might explain the correlated functional status among segregating V segments, but an unknown experimental factor could not be ruled out. A later analysis reported that several top co-occurrence clusters appeared linked to parvovirus B19, influenza, CMV and Epstein-Barr virus. In this cohort, only TCR beta chains were sequenced, and detectable features were limited by the absence of alpha or paired-chain data. In a later analysis, TCR association rates were found to vary across HLA loci, with the most associated TCRs seen for DRB1 alleles and the fewest for HLA-C alleles. A further reported finding was that TCR beta sequences accurately predicted the HLA-A and HLA-B alleles for most subjects in the first cohort. An association between a missense DCLRE1C variant and V-gene and J-gene trimming of TCR beta chains was found in a later genetic analysis and replicated in an independent cohort. Because counts were too low, approximately 15 rarely observed V segments, including chromosome 9 orphons, were excluded from the earlier analysis of fewer than 650 of the donors. In a later analysis, HLA-associated TCR beta chains were found to be more clonally expanded and to have lower generation probabilities than equally common non-associated chains. Most TCR sequences were seen in very few donors, while some public TCRs were found in many individuals. Immune exposure information for the cohort was limited to CMV serostatus. Three of the identified cytomegalovirus-associated TCR beta chains were confirmed in vitro to be specific for cytomegalovirus antigens. The presence/absence analyses assumed that sequencing depth was roughly uniform across donors, and that assumption may not be true. Because the 87-base-pair reads could not distinguish some IMGT-functional V segments, including TRBV6-2 and TRBV6-3, those segments were excluded. A later analysis found that most CMV-associated TCR beta chains appeared HLA-restricted, with HLA associations seemingly driven largely by CMV exposure.

The cohort comprised some 730 healthy bone marrow donors. All cohort members were sampled while nominally healthy, although unrecorded immune exposures were likely present. The donor was CMV seronegative and belonged to the group of under 400 seronegative cohort members. Every donor gave a peripheral blood sample, and the peripheral blood mononuclear cells from that sample were used for TCR beta sequencing. The Qiagen DNeasy Blood Extraction Kit was used to extract genomic DNA from the blood cell samples. Reading the germline V gene gives CDR1 SNHLY and CDR2 FYNNEI. The V and J ends are trimmed by 11 bases and 6 bases, leaving 20 bases between them. Including the terminal cysteine and phenylalanine, the CDR3 comprises 13 residues. The CDR3 DNA has 39 bases and is translated from base 1. Libraries were made using the immunoSEQ multiplex PCR assay. The multiplex PCR relied on a mix of 60 forward primers for TCR Vbeta segments and 13 reverse primers for TCR Jbeta segments. Amplification of the CDR3 region of rearranged TCR beta genes was performed with a multiplex PCR assay on genomic DNA. The Illumina HiSeq System was used to sequence the amplified TCR beta libraries as 87-base-pair reads. The study's own analysis went as follows. In a later analysis, some 80 million unique TCR beta chains were counted across the approximately 640 repertoires, and roughly 11 million of these chains were shared by at least two donors. Raw reads were error-corrected and collapsed into unique sequences with a nearest-neighbor algorithm that merged closely related sequences to remove PCR and sequencing errors. Alignment of CDR3 sequences to IMGT reference sequences was used to assign V, D and J gene segments. For a sequence to be retained, a match of at least six nucleotides to both a V gene segment and a J gene segment was required. A rearrangement counted as productive if the CDR3 had no stop codons and remained in frame with V and J, and every other rearrangement counted as non-productive. CDR3 was defined according to IMGT convention as the region running from the second conserved V-encoded cysteine to the conserved J-encoded phenylalanine. Sequences without an unambiguous match to a single V gene segment were excluded from the earlier analysis of a few hundred of the donors. An earlier analysis of 500 to 700 of the donors classified V segments as functional when productive rearrangements were above 56.7% and as segregating when the standard deviation between donors was above 5%. To diagnose cytomegalovirus status from the catalog of TCR beta chain sequences, a statistical classification framework was built. In a later analysis, V and J genes were assigned by comparing TCR nucleotide sequences against IMGT/GENE-DB human TR gene sequences. In a later analysis, CDR3 sequences and most-parsimonious VDJ recombination scenarios were assigned using the TCRdist pipeline. In a later analysis, every TCR beta chain was defined by the combination of its CDR3 amino acid sequence and its V-gene family, and reads without a unique V-gene family were dropped. To address suspected cross-contamination and a sequencing artifact, a later analysis removed approximately 600 highly shared, low-generation-probability nucleotide sequences. A later analysis calculated a clonal expansion index for each public chain from normalized within-repertoire ranks of inferred template counts. Generation probabilities in a later analysis came from a VDJ recombination model fitted to out-of-frame rearrangements, and those results were checked against IGoR. In a later analysis, TCR-TCR, TCR-HLA and TCR-CMV co-occurrence was scored with hypergeometric tests, and a repertoire-size bias correction was applied to TCR pairs. To estimate false discovery rates, a later analysis permuted the HLA or CMV assignments 20 times. In a later analysis, co-occurring TCRs were grouped using DBSCAN, with TCRdist sequence similarity added in when clustering inside HLA-allele-positive subsets. Repertoires with fewer than 30,000 or more than 120,000 public chains, plus five repertoires with anomalous nucleotide sharing, were excluded from co-occurrence clustering. Here the immuneACCESS table is served through TCRdb, limited to in-frame sequences with V and J called. Missing clones are a known gap in these copies; in checked studies unresolved V genes cover under half, and the rest lacks a known reason. V, J and clone size are those of that table, while D and trimming were read from the DNA. Counted in this sample were approximately 140,000 clones; 70% to 80% of them appeared once. In total, the top ten clones hold about 3% of the sample.

On this clone itself: The target of this receptor is not known. No base quality information exists; no much larger clone differs at one position.

The sequence derives from a female donor in good health and CMV-seronegative. The rearranged chain carries TRBV2 and TRBJ2-7; a tentative D match to TRBD2 spans 5 bases. The source material was PBMCs. At the DNA level, the sequence is TGTGCCGGTTCCGGGATTAAAGGCGGCGAGCAGTACTTC. It encodes CAGSGIKGGEQYF.